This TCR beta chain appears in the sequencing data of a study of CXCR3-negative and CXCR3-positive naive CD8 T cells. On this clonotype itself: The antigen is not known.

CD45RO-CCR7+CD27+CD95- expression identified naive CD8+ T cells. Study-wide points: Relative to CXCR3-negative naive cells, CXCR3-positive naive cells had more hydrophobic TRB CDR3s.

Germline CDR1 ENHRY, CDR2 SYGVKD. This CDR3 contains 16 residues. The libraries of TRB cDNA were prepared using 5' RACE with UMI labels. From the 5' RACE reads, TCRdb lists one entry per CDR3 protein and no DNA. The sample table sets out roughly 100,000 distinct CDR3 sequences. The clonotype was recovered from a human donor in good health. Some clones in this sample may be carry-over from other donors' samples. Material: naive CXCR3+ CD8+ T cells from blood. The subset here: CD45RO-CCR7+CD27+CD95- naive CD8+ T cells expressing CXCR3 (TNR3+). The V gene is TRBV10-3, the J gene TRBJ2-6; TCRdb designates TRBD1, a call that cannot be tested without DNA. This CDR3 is CAISGDRGSGANVLTF.